The rows below give T cell receptor beta chains drawn from one sample of a study of T cells in Graves' hyperthyroidism and ophthalmopathy. TCRdb passed the multiplex PCR reads through MiXCR, listing each CDR3 protein once. The sample has about 590,000 distinct CDR3 sequences, 15% to 19% seen once; the top ten hold less than 9.5%. The sequencing sample was made of blood. These TCRs come from a young woman with Graves' hyperthyroidism. Each CDR3 is given with its conserved first and last residue. Each record gives: clone size, J gene, V gene, D gene, CDR3 DNA, CDR3 protein. The D gene is left open where the match is weak. Only part of the rows carry a size: once, few, many, or a class if the clone is expanded.

many,TRBJ1-1,TRBV20-1,NA,TGCAGTGCCCCCCCAGGTACTGAAGCTTTCTTT,CSAPPGTEAFF
many,TRBJ2-3,TRBV27,NA,TGTGCCAGCAGTTGGGGGGGGCCCGGGGGCACAGATACGCAGTATTTT,CASSWGGPGGTDTQYF
many,TRBJ2-1,TRBV27,NA,TGTGCCAGCAGGGGACGAGGAAACAATGAGCAGTTCTTC,CASRGRGNNEQFF
many,TRBJ1-2,TRBV6-2/TRBV6-3,NA,TGTGCAACGCGACCCCAGCTGAACTATGGCTACACCTTC,CATRPQLNYGYTF
few,TRBJ2-3,TRBV6-5,NA,TGTGCCAGCAGTTACTCGGTCCCCTTAACTAGCGGGACAGGGCGCACAGATACGCAGTATTTT,CASSYSVPLTSGTGRTDTQYF
NA,TRBJ1-6,TRBV27,NA,TGTGCCAGTAGGGGGATCGTTGGTAATTCACCCCTCCACTTT,CASRGIVGNSPLHF
many,TRBJ1-2,TRBV12-3/TRBV12-4,NA,TGTGCCAGCAGTAGGGGTCCGAGAGCTAACTATGGCTACACCTTC,CASSRGPRANYGYTF
many,TRBJ1-1,TRBV3-1,NA,TGTGCCAGCAGCCATGGACCGGGAGAAGCTTTCTTT,CASSHGPGEAFF
few,TRBJ2-1,TRBV6-1,TRBD2,TGTGCCAGCAGTGAAGTGGCGGGAGTGCTGGGTGAGCAGTTCTTC,CASSEVAGVLGEQFF
many,TRBJ1-1,TRBV27,NA,TGTGCCAGCAGTGGCTCTCAAGACATGAACACTGAAGCTTTCTTT,CASSGSQDMNTEAFF
medium-sized,TRBJ2-4,TRBV5-1,TRBD2,TGCGCCAGCAGCGAGGGACTAGCCATAAACATTCAGTACTTC,CASSEGLAINIQYF
NA,TRBJ1-4,TRBV2,NA,TGTGCCAGCAGTGAAATCGGTGTCACTAATGAAAAACTGTTTTTT,CASSEIGVTNEKLFF
NA,TRBJ1-4,TRBV4-1,TRBD1,TGCGCCAGCAGCCACACGGGACAGGGGGATGAAAAACTGTTTTTT,CASSHTGQGDEKLFF
many,TRBJ2-5,TRBV18,NA,TGTGCCAGCTCACCACCGTGGGAGACCCAGTACTTC,CASSPPWETQYF
few,TRBJ2-1,TRBV27,NA,TGTGCCAGCAGGCCTGGGGGGGCAGGGAGGGATGAGCCGTTCTTC,CASRPGGAGRDEPFF
many,TRBJ2-7,TRBV12-3/TRBV12-4,NA,TGTGCCAGCAGCCAAAGACAGGGAGGCGAGCAGTACTTC,CASSQRQGGEQYF
many,TRBJ2-7,TRBV20-1,NA,TGCAGTGCTAGAGATATAGGCTACGAGCAGTACTTC,CSARDIGYEQYF
many,TRBJ1-5,TRBV7-2,TRBD1,TGTGCCAGCAGCTTAGTGGGACAGGGAAATCAGCCCCAGCATTTT,CASSLVGQGNQPQHF
NA,TRBJ2-7,TRBV7-3,TRBD2,TGTGCCAGCAGCGTCTTAGCGGGTAGCTCCTACGAGCAGTACTTC,CASSVLAGSSYEQYF
few,TRBJ1-5,TRBV4-2,TRBD1,TGTGCCAGCAGCCAACCTACAGGGGGCGAACGGCAGCCCCAGCATTTT,CASSQPTGGERQPQHF
many,TRBJ2-4,TRBV29-1,TRBD1,TGCAGCGTTTTGACAGGGGGCTCAACCAAAAACATTCAGTACTTC,CSVLTGGSTKNIQYF
many,TRBJ2-7,TRBV12-3/TRBV12-4,TRBD2,TGTGCCAGCAGTCTGGAGGCGGGAGGGCCCTACGAGCAGTACTTC,CASSLEAGGPYEQYF
NA,TRBJ2-1,TRBV7-3,TRBD2,TGTGCCAGCAGCTTGTCTAGCGGGAGGAGGTTCTTC,CASSLSSGRRFF
many,TRBJ2-7,TRBV6-2/TRBV6-3,NA,TGTGCCAGCAGTTACGAGGGGAAATCCCACGAGCAGTACTTC,CASSYEGKSHEQYF
many,TRBJ2-1,TRBV3-1,TRBD2,TGTGCCAGCAGCCACGAATGGACTAGCTTAGAATCCTACAATGAGCAGTTCTTC,CASSHEWTSLESYNEQFF
few,TRBJ1-1,TRBV10-1,NA,TGCGCCAGCAGTGAGTCGCCCATGAACACTGAAGCTTTCTTT,CASSESPMNTEAFF
many,TRBJ2-3,TRBV7-2,NA,TGTGCCAGCAGTATGGGGGATGAAGATACGCAGTATTTT,CASSMGDEDTQYF
few,TRBJ2-3,TRBV29-1,TRBD2,TGCAGCGTGGCCAGTGCGGGACTAGCGAGGGATACGCAGTATTTT,CSVASAGLARDTQYF
many,TRBJ1-4,TRBV6-1,NA,TGTGCCAGCAGTCCGGGGGTACGAGAAAAACTGTTTTTT,CASSPGVREKLFF
many,TRBJ2-1,TRBV20-1,TRBD2,TGCAGTGCTAGAGATAGGGGGACTAGCGGAACTTTGCGGGAGGTTCACTACAATGAGCAGTTCTTC,CSARDRGTSGTLREVHYNEQFF
few,TRBJ2-4,TRBV12-3/TRBV12-4,NA,TGTGCCAGCAGCTTAGCCGGGACGCCCCAAAACATTCAGTACTTC,CASSLAGTPQNIQYF
many,TRBJ2-1,TRBV28,TRBD1,TGTGCCAGCAGTCAGTCCGGGACAGGGTACAATGAGCAGTTCTTC,CASSQSGTGYNEQFF
few,TRBJ2-2,TRBV7-8,NA,TGTGCCAGCAGCCCCCCGGGGTTCGGCACCGGGGAGCTGTTTTTT,CASSPPGFGTGELFF
NA,TRBJ1-6,TRBV18,NA,TGTGCCAGCTCAACAACCAGGGCGGATAATTCACCCCTCCACTTT,CASSTTRADNSPLHF
many,TRBJ2-4,TRBV3-1,NA,TGTGCCAGCAGCCACTTAGGGGAAAACATTCAGTACTTC,CASSHLGENIQYF
many,TRBJ1-1,TRBV18,NA,TGTGCCAGCTCACCCTTGGGCACTGAAGCTTTCTTT,CASSPLGTEAFF
many,TRBJ2-2,TRBV3-1,NA,TGTGCCAGCAGCTACACGAATACCGGGGAGCTGTTTTTT,CASSYTNTGELFF
NA,TRBJ2-7,TRBV28,NA,TGTGCCAGCAGACCGGGACGAACGTCCTACGAGCAGTACTTC,CASRPGRTSYEQYF
NA,TRBJ2-1,TRBV28,TRBD1,TGTGCCAGCAGTAGACAGGGGGGGGGCTACAATGAGCAGTTCTTC,CASSRQGGGYNEQFF
NA,TRBJ2-5,TRBV9,TRBD2,TGTGCCAGCAGCCCGGGACTAGTAGTCTATCAAGAGACCCAGTACTTC,CASSPGLVVYQETQYF
many,TRBJ2-7,TRBV30,TRBD2,TGTGCCTGGAGTGGCGGGACTAGCGCCTACGAGCAGTACTTC,CAWSGGTSAYEQYF
few,TRBJ2-1,TRBV7-9,TRBD2,TGTGCCAGCAGCCCTCCGGGACTAGCGGAATACAATGAGCAGTTCTTC,CASSPPGLAEYNEQFF
NA,TRBJ1-6,TRBV19,NA,TGTGCCAGTAGTAAAGACAGTGGAGGATCACCCCTCCACTTT,CASSKDSGGSPLHF
many,TRBJ2-1,TRBV2,TRBD2,TGTGCCACCCCTAGCGGGAGGGGTACGAATGAGCAGTTCTTC,CATPSGRGTNEQFF
NA,TRBJ2-7,TRBV3-1,NA,TGTACCAGCAGCCAGAGGACAGAACTCTACGAGCAGTACTTC,CTSSQRTELYEQYF
few,TRBJ2-2,TRBV20-1,TRBD1,TGCAGTGCTAGGCGGACAGGGACGAACACCGGGGAGCTGTTTTTT,CSARRTGTNTGELFF
few,TRBJ2-2,TRBV9,TRBD2,TGTGCCAGCAGCCCGACTAGCGGGATTCTCACCGGGGAGCTGTTTTTT,CASSPTSGILTGELFF
NA,TRBJ2-3,TRBV19,TRBD2,TGTGCCAGTAGTATAGGTCTAGCGGGAGTAACAGATACGCAGTATTTT,CASSIGLAGVTDTQYF
NA,TRBJ2-6,TRBV24-1,NA,TGTGCCACCAGTGATTCTGGGGGCGCCGGGGCCAACGTCCTGACTTTC,CATSDSGGAGANVLTF
many,TRBJ2-5,TRBV7-2,TRBD1,TGTGCCAGCAGCTTTGGGACACGACAGGGTTGGAGGGAGACCCAGTACTTC,CASSFGTRQGWRETQYF
many,TRBJ2-3,TRBV2,NA,TGTGCCAGCGCCAGCCCCGGGGGCACAGATACGCAGTATTTT,CASASPGGTDTQYF
many,TRBJ2-7,TRBV28,NA,TGTGCCAGCACGGAGACTAGGGGGGTCTACGAGCAGTACTTC,CASTETRGVYEQYF
once,TRBJ1-2,TRBV20-1,TRBD1,TGCAGTGCTAGATTTCTTCGGACAGGCGATTATGGCTACACCTTC,CSARFLRTGDYGYTF
many,TRBJ1-1,TRBV12-3/TRBV12-4,TRBD1,TGTGCCAGCACCACGCAGGGGGCCCAGAACACTGAAGCTTTCTTT,CASTTQGAQNTEAFF
few,TRBJ2-1,TRBV3-1,NA,TGTGCCAGCAGCCGAATACACGGCAATGAGCAGTTCTTC,CASSRIHGNEQFF
many,TRBJ2-3,TRBV3-1,TRBD2,TGTGCCAGCAGCCGTCCCGGGACTAGCGCAGATACGCAGTATTTT,CASSRPGTSADTQYF
many,TRBJ1-1,TRBV10-1,NA,TGCGCCAGCAGTAATAATCAGGGATACACTGAAGCTTTCTTT,CASSNNQGYTEAFF
many,TRBJ2-4,TRBV29-1,NA,TGCAGCGTTGGTGAGGGCCAGGGAGTAAACATTCAGTACTTC,CSVGEGQGVNIQYF
NA,TRBJ1-5,TRBV6-1,NA,TGTGCCAGCAGTTCCGCGTGGAAAGATCAGCCCCAGCATTTT,CASSSAWKDQPQHF
few,TRBJ1-1,TRBV14,NA,TGTGCCAGCAGCCGGTTTGGTGGGGTGAACACTGAAGCTTTCTTT,CASSRFGGVNTEAFF